Each of the 29 T cell receptor beta chains below was sequenced from the same sample in a study of T cell repertoires in ileal Crohn's disease. Measured with immunoSEQ multiplex PCR; TCRdb has only the in-frame clones, and not every one. The sample lists around 15,000 clones, 70% to 90% seen once, with 3.5% to 4.5% in the top ten. The material sequenced was ileal tissue. The source is an adult with Crohn's disease.

The chain recombines TRBV5-4 with TRBJ1-5; 9 bases align to TRBD1. The CDR3 runs 17 residues. V was pared by 0 bases and J by 3 bases, with 7 bases of the junction left unmatched. CDR1 and CDR2 (germline): SGHNT, YYREEE (reference sequence). The CDR3 spells CASSLGSGTGINQPQHF. DNA of the CDR3: TGTGCCAGCAGCTTGGGTTCCGGGACAGGGATCAATCAGCCCCAGCATTTT.

The chain couples TRBV27 to TRBJ1-1; TRBD1 aligns across 7 bases. V shed 6 bases, J shed 7 bases, and the junction held 11 bases outside the gene matches. The CDR3 has 14 residues. In germline, CDR1 is MNHEY, CDR2 SMNVEV (reference sequence). CDR3 sequence (DNA): TGTGCCAGCAGAAGATTATCCGGGACAGATGAAGCTTTCTTT. Protein product: CASRRLSGTDEAFF.

The CDR3 region is CASSIEVGVLSGANVLTF. The DNA for the CDR3 is TGTGCCAGTAGTATAGAGGTCGGAGTGCTTTCTGGGGCCAACGTCCTGACTTTC. V gene TRBV19 combines with J gene TRBJ2-6, with D unresolved. Between the trimmed V and J ends, which lost 0 bases and 1 base, there was a span of 13 bases. The CDR3 sequence is 18 residues long. Germline CDR1 LNHDA, CDR2 SQIVND (reference sequence).

V gene TRBV9 combines with J gene TRBJ2-1, with 7 bases identical to TRBD1. The germline V gene encodes CDR1 SGDLS and CDR2 YYNGEE. V was clipped by 3 bases and J by 4 bases; unmatched bases: 7. The CDR3 runs to 15 residues. In DNA, the CDR3 is TGTGCCAGCAGCGCACCCGGGACAGTATACAATGAGCAGTTCTTC. Translation gives CASSAPGTVYNEQFF.

The V call is TRBV29-1, the J call TRBJ2-2; 7 bases fit TRBD1. After removal of 5 bases from V and 3 bases from J, the junction contained 6 bases not matched to a gene. The CDR3 runs 14 residues. Germline CDR1 and CDR2: SQVTM and ANQGSEA. The CDR3 coding sequence is TGCAGCGTTACGCAGGGGGTTGACACCGGGGAGCTGTTTTTT. Translated: CSVTQGVDTGELFF.

The chain recombines TRBV5-6 with TRBJ1-2; D uncertain. This CDR3 region has 11 residues. The V and J ends lost 3 bases and 7 bases respectively, with 7 bases between them. Germline V lookup: CDR1 SGHDT, CDR2 YYEEEE. The CDR3 nucleotides read TGTGCCAGCAGCTGGTTGAGTGGCTACACCTTC. As protein: CASSWLSGYTF.

The gene calls are TRBV23-1 and TRBJ2-7, with no clear D. TRBV23-1 is an ORF; its function is uncertain. The V end was cut by 0 bases, the J end by 4 bases, with 13 bases between. The CDR3 length is 15 residues. Here the CDR3 DNA reads TGCGCCAGCAGTCAATCGACTGGGTTGAAGTACGAGCAGTACTTC. Protein: CASSQSTGLKYEQYF.

This chain uses TRBV9 with TRBJ2-7; 10 nucleotides agree with TRBD2. V shed 3 bases, J shed 4 bases, and the junction held 7 bases outside the gene matches. The CDR3 extends over 15 amino acids. Germline V gives CDR1 SGDLS, CDR2 YYNGEE. As DNA, the CDR3 is TGTGCCAGCAGCGCCAAGCCTAGCGGGAGTTACGAGCAGTACTTC. Protein product: CASSAKPSGSYEQYF.

This clone appeared once. The J gene is TRBJ1-1, the V gene TRBV7-2, with D unclear. V was shortened by 5 bases and J by 1 base, with 8 bases between the two germline ends. Germline V gene lookup returns CDR1 SGHTA and CDR2 FQGNSA. This CDR3 comprises 13 residues. Written as DNA, the CDR3 is TGTGCCAGCAGCGCGCTCCCGAACACTGAAGCTTTCTTT. Translating it yields CASSALPNTEAFF. The full variable domain, rest sourced from reference TRBV7-2 and TRBJ1-1, is GAGVSQSPSNKVTEKGKDVELRCDPISGHTALYWYRQSLGQGLEFLIYFQGNSAPDKSGLPSDRFSAERTGGSVSTLTIQRTQQEDSAVYLCASSALPNTEAFFGQGTRLTVV.

CDR3 DNA sequence: TGTGCCAGCAGCTTAGTCGGGACAGGCCCCTCCGAGCAGTACTTC. Translated, it gives CASSLVGTGPSEQYF. The chain is built from TRBV7-3 and TRBJ2-5; 8 bases map to TRBD1. The closer fit of TRBJ2-7 to the DNA end suggests the J call may be wrong. Germline V gene sequence: CDR1 SGHTA, CDR2 FQGTGA. The CDR3 is made up of 15 amino acids.

This chain joins TRBV7-6 and TRBJ1-1; TRBD1 is a possible D gene (6 bases). CDR3 length: 14 amino acids. Trimming pared 4 bases from V and 1 base from J, leaving 10 bases between. CDR1 is SGHVS, CDR2 FNYEAQ, per germline. This CDR3 reads CASSWGGSNTEAFF. CDR3 nucleotide sequence: TGTGCCAGCAGCTGGGGGGGCTCGAACACTGAAGCTTTCTTT. The full variable domain, rest sourced from reference TRBV7-6 and TRBJ1-1, is GAGVSQSPRYKVTKRGQDVALRCDPISGHVSLYWYRQALGQGPEFLTYFNYEAQQDKSGLPNDRFSAERPEGSISTLTIQRTEQRDSAMYRCASSWGGSNTEAFFGQGTRLTVV.

The chain links TRBV30 to TRBJ1-2; D unclear. V dropped 3 bases and J dropped 5 bases, with 19 bases sitting between them. The germline V gene encodes CDR1 GTSNPN and CDR2 SVGIG (reference sequence). This CDR3 spans 15 amino acids. CDR3 sequence: CAWRAWVGFGYGYTF. The CDR3 coding sequence is TGTGCCTGGAGGGCCTGGGTCGGGTTCGGTTATGGCTACACCTTC.

The chain is built from TRBV30 and TRBJ2-1; 8 bases fit TRBD2. Germline V gives CDR1 GTSNPN, CDR2 SVGIG (reference sequence). V lost 1 base, J lost 13 bases, and 6 bases stayed unmatched. The CDR3 totals 12 residues. CDR3 DNA: TGTGCCTGGAGTGGGGCGGGGGGCCACCAGTTCTTC. Its protein product is CAWSGAGGHQFF.

This clone was seen more than once but under ten times. This chain uses TRBV7-9 with TRBJ1-2; D is possibly TRBD1 (5 bases). The length of the CDR3 is 12 residues. Germline V gene data show CDR1 as SEHNR and CDR2 as FQNEAQ (reference sequence). The V end was cut by 5 bases, the J end by 5 bases, with 9 bases between. The CDR3 here is CASSIDSYGYTF. CDR3 in DNA: TGTGCCAGCAGCATCGACAGTTATGGCTACACCTTC.

V and J are TRBV7-9 and TRBJ1-1; 9 bases line up with TRBD1. V gave up 2 bases and J gave up 7 bases; unmatched junction bases: 5. There are 14 residues in the CDR3. Looked up from germline, CDR1 is SEHNR and CDR2 is FQNEAQ (reference sequence). The CDR3 loop reads CASSLSDRGSEAFF. Here the CDR3 DNA reads TGTGCCAGCAGCTTAAGCGACAGGGGGAGTGAAGCTTTCTTT.

The V gene is TRBV18, the J gene TRBJ2-3; 10 bases are a match to TRBD2. V shed 6 bases and J 4 bases; nucleotides not matched to a gene: 7. Germline V CDR1 and CDR2: KGHSH, LQKENI. The CDR3 is 15 residues long. In DNA, the CDR3 is TGTGCCAGCTCTCCAGCGGGAGGGCCCTCAGATACGCAGTATTTT. Translating gives CASSPAGGPSDTQYF.

The V gene is TRBV19, the J gene TRBJ2-7, with TRBD1 identical over 10 bases. V was clipped by 4 bases and J by 3 bases; unmatched bases: 12. This CDR3 region has 17 residues. The germline CDR1 and CDR2 sequences are LNHDA and SQIVND (reference sequence). This chain's CDR3 is CASSTRGQGSSYYEQYF. As DNA, the CDR3 is TGTGCCAGTAGTACTAGGGGACAGGGGTCGTCCTACTACGAGCAGTACTTC. The whole variable domain, remainder taken from reference TRBV19 and TRBJ2-7, is DGGITQSPKYLFRKEGQNVTLSCEQNLNHDAMYWYRQDPGQGLRLIYYSQIVNDFQKGDIAEGYSVSREKKESFPLTVTSAQKNPTAFYLCASSTRGQGSSYYEQYFGPGTRLTVT.

This clone was counted a single time. This chain connects TRBV7-9 to TRBJ1-2, with D unclear. This CDR3 comprises 14 residues. The V gene lost 1 base and the J gene lost 3 bases, with 9 bases spanning the gap. From germline, CDR1 is SEHNR and CDR2 FQNEAQ (reference sequence). Here the CDR3 DNA reads TGTGCCAGCAGCTTAGGAGGCGGCTACTATGGCTACACCTTC. Translation gives CASSLGGGYYGYTF.

V usage is TRBV7-2 and J usage is TRBJ2-2, with a tentative D call TRBD1 (6 bases). V gave up 1 base and J gave up 6 bases, with 12 bases separating them. CDR1 and CDR2 (germline): SGHTA, FQGNSA. The CDR3 length is 15 residues. The CDR3 reads CASSLGLGGAGELFF. The CDR3 coding sequence is TGTGCCAGCAGCTTAGGCCTAGGGGGAGCCGGGGAGCTGTTTTTT.

The chain has TRBV2 and TRBJ2-3; TRBD1 aligns across 7 bases. Germline values: CDR1 SNHLY, CDR2 FYNNEI. The CDR3 totals 14 residues. J lost 3 bases, V lost 4 bases, and 4 bases had no gene match. In DNA form, the CDR3 reads TGTGCCAGCAGTGGGGCAGGGGGAACAGATACGCAGTATTTT. It specifies CASSGAGGTDTQYF.

The rearrangement links TRBV30 to TRBJ2-3; a possible D gene is TRBD1 (6 bases). Trimming left V 3 bases short and J 1 base short, with 14 bases between. The CDR3 runs to 15 residues. Germline loops: CDR1 GTSNPN, CDR2 SVGIG (reference sequence). CDR3 amino acids: CAWSLQGLGTDTQYF. CDR3 nucleotides: TGTGCCTGGAGCCTACAGGGTCTCGGCACAGATACGCAGTATTTT.

The gene calls are TRBV27 and TRBJ1-2, with D perhaps matching TRBD1 (6 bases). The germline CDR1 and CDR2 sequences are MNHEY and SMNVEV (reference sequence). The CDR3 is 14 residues long. Trimming removed 3 bases from V and 5 bases from J, with 13 bases in between. The CDR3 sequence is CASSLAQGLYGYTF. The CDR3 DNA reads TGTGCCAGCAGTTTGGCACAGGGTCTTTATGGCTACACCTTC.

This chain connects TRBV5-4 to TRBJ2-5, with D perhaps TRBD1 (6 bases). This CDR3 region has 13 residues. Per the germline V gene, CDR1 is SGHNT and CDR2 is YYREEE (reference sequence). Trimming pared 4 bases from V and 5 bases from J, leaving 12 bases between. CDR3 region: CASSNNRVETQYF. The CDR3 region has the DNA TGTGCCAGCAGCAACAACAGGGTGGAGACCCAGTACTTC. The whole variable domain, filled in from reference TRBV5-4 and TRBJ2-5, reads ETGVTQSPTHLIKTRGQQVTLRCSSQSGHNTVSWYQQALGQGPQFIFQYYREEENGRGNFPPRFSGLQFPNYSSELNVNALELDDSALYLCASSNNRVETQYFGPGTRLLVL.

In its sample, this clone was seen once. The CDR3 loop is CASSAGQQETQYF. CDR3 sequence (DNA): TGTGCCAGCAGCGCGGGACAGCAAGAGACCCAGTACTTC. V gene TRBV6-5 combines with J gene TRBJ2-5, with D possibly being TRBD1 (7 bases). The CDR3 is 13 residues long. V was pared by 6 bases and J by 2 bases, with 10 bases between. Per germline, CDR1 MNHEY and CDR2 SVGAGI.

This clone was seen a single time. The genes are TRBV19 and TRBJ2-7; D might be TRBD1 (6 bases). Germline-derived CDR1 and CDR2 are LNHDA and SQIVND (reference sequence). The CDR3 sequence is 14 residues long. Trimming shortened V by 5 bases and J by 2 bases, and 13 bases separated the two germline ends. The CDR3: CASSSQGRAYEQYF. The DNA for the CDR3 is TGTGCCAGTAGTTCACAGGGCAGGGCCTACGAGCAGTACTTC.

The genes are TRBV29-1 and TRBJ2-6; 8 nucleotides match TRBD1. Trimming took 5 bases from V and 1 from J; bases not matched to a gene: 1. The CDR3 sequence is 14 residues long. Germline assignment: CDR1 SQVTM and CDR2 ANQGSEA. The CDR3 coding sequence is TGCAGCGTTCAGGGGGCGTCTGGGGCCAACGTCCTGACTTTC. Translation gives CSVQGASGANVLTF.

This chain joins TRBV6-5 and TRBJ2-3; weak D call: TRBD2 (5 bases). The CDR3 loop spans 14 amino acids. Germline V gives CDR1 MNHEY, CDR2 SVGAGI. Trimming cost V 0 bases and J 2 bases, with 6 bases left between them. CDR3 in DNA: TGTGCCAGCAGTTACTCGAGGGTCACAGATACGCAGTATTTT. Amino acids: CASSYSRVTDTQYF.

The chain joins TRBV7-9 to TRBJ1-5, with D maybe TRBD1 (6 bases). This CDR3 comprises 15 residues. From germline, CDR1 is SEHNR and CDR2 FQNEAQ (reference sequence). Trimming left V 3 bases short and J 0 bases short, with 9 bases between. The CDR3 region is CASSLGTNSNQPQHF. CDR3 in DNA: TGTGCCAGCAGCTTGGGGACAAATAGCAATCAGCCCCAGCATTTT.

This chain uses TRBV6-5 with TRBJ1-3, with unresolved D. Germline V gene data show CDR1 as MNHEY and CDR2 as SVGAGI. Trimming took off 4 bases at V and 0 bases at J, with 13 bases between the two ends. The CDR3 has 16 amino acids. The CDR3, as DNA: TGTGCCAGCAGTTTTCGCAGCGAAAGCTCTGGAAACACCATATATTTT. It codes for CASSFRSESSGNTIYF.